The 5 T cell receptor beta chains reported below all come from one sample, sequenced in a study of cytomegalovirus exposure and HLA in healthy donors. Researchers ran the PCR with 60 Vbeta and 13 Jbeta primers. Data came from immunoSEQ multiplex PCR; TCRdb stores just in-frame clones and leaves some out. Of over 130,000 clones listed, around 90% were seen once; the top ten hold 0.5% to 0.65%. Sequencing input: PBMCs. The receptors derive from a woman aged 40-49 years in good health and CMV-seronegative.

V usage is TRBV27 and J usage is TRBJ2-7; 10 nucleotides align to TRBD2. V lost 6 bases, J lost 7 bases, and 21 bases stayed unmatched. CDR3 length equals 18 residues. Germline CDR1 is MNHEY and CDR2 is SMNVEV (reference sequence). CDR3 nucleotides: TGTGCCAGCAGCCCGACCGGGACTAGCGCACGCCCAGCATGGGAGCAGTACTTC. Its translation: CASSPTGTSARPAWEQYF.

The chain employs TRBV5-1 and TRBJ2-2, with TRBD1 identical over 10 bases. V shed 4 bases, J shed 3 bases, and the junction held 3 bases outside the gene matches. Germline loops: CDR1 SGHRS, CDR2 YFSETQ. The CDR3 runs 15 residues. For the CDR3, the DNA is TGCGCCAGCAGCAGAGGGACAGGGGACACCGGGGAGCTGTTTTTT. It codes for CASSRGTGDTGELFF.

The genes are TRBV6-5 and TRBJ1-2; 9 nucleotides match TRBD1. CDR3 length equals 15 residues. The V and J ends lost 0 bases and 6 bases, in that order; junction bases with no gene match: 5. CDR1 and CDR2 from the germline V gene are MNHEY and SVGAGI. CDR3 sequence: CASSYSITGGDGYTF. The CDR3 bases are TGTGCCAGCAGTTACTCGATAACAGGGGGCGATGGCTACACCTTC.

As DNA, the CDR3 is TGTGCCAGCAGTTTGGGGGACGCGGGGCGGAGTGAGCAGTTCTTC. Its protein is CASSLGDAGRSEQFF. The rearrangement joins TRBV28 to TRBJ2-1, with TRBD2 as a possible D gene (6 bases). The CDR3 spans 15 residues. V was clipped by 3 bases and J by 9 bases, with 18 bases between them. Germline CDR1 reads MDHEN; CDR2 reads SYDVKM.

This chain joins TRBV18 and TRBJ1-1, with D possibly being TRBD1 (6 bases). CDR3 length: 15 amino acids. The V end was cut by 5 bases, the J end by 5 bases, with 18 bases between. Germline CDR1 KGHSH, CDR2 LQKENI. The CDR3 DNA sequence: TGTGCCAGCTCATCCTGGGTGGACAGTCGTACTGAAGCTTTCTTT. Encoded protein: CASSSWVDSRTEAFF.